Below, 31 T cell receptor beta chains from the same sample are listed, as sequenced in a study of T-cell reconstitution after alpha-beta-depleted transplantation in children. A library of TCRbeta sequences, prepared with unique molecular identifiers, was generated. TCRdb re-called the PCR reads with MiXCR, one entry per CDR3 protein. The data contain some 130,000 distinct CDR3 sequences, around a tenth of them seen just once; the ten biggest clones take up about 25%. This specimen was PBMCs, mostly from graft donor cells, taken 180 days after TCRalphabeta/CD19-depleted stem cell transplant. These receptor sequences come from a girl less than two years old who had a stem cell transplant for combined immunodeficiency, so the T cells may come from the graft donor.

The chain employs TRBV7-9 and TRBJ2-7, with 7 positions matching TRBD1. The CDR3 is made up of 14 amino acids. Germline trimming cut 5 bases from V and 0 bases from J; bases unmatched to any gene: 4. The germline V gene has CDR1 SEHNR and CDR2 FQNEAQ (reference sequence). CDR3 in DNA: TGTGCCAGCAGCCCGACAGGGACCTCCTACGAGCAGTACTTC. Its protein is CASSPTGTSYEQYF.

This clonotype showed up just a few times. The chain is built from TRBV27 and TRBJ2-3; D gene unclear. This CDR3 comprises 12 residues. With 4 bases removed from V and 6 bases from J, the gap between germline ends came to 8 bases. Germline V CDR1 and CDR2: MNHEY, SMNVEV (reference sequence). The CDR3, as DNA: TGTGCCAGCAGTTCCCGGCTGGATACGCAGTATTTT. As protein: CASSSRLDTQYF.

The J gene is TRBJ2-5, the V gene TRBV20-1; 8 nucleotides match TRBD1. From germline, CDR1 is DFQATT and CDR2 SNEGSKA (reference sequence). This CDR3 is built from 12 residues. J gave up 2 bases and V 8 bases, and 4 bases lay outside the gene matches. The DNA of the CDR3 is TGCAGTTGTGACAGGGGACAAGAGACCCAGTACTTC. Translating gives CSCDRGQETQYF.

V is TRBV6-1 and J is TRBJ1-2; 8 bases are a match to TRBD1. V lost 8 bases to trimming and J lost 0 bases; unmatched junction nucleotides: 5. This CDR3 contains 14 residues. CDR1 is MNHNS and CDR2 is SASEGT in the germline V gene. The CDR3 reads CASDRGPANYGYTF. CDR3 in DNA: TGTGCCAGCGACAGGGGCCCAGCTAACTATGGCTACACCTTC.

This clonotype was detected only a few times. The rearrangement links TRBV24-1 to TRBJ1-2; TRBD1 is a possible D gene (6 bases). The CDR3 extends over 17 amino acids. Germline-derived CDR1 and CDR2 are KGHDR and SFDVKD. With 4 bases removed from V and 5 bases from J, the gap between germline ends came to 22 bases. CDR3 sequence: CATSEGRGGWISYGYTF. The CDR3, as DNA: TGTGCCACCAGTGAAGGCAGGGGAGGTTGGATAAGTTATGGCTACACCTTC.

This clonotype was detected only once. The chain has TRBV5-5 and TRBJ1-4, with 7 nucleotides matching TRBD1. The CDR3 sequence is 15 residues long. Germline loops: CDR1 SGHKS, CDR2 YYEKEE (reference sequence). V shed 5 bases and J 7 bases; nucleotides not matched to a gene: 11. The CDR3 region has the DNA TGTGCCAGCAGTTTCCTGGAGGGGGCCGGTGAAAAACTGTTTTTT. Encoded protein: CASSFLEGAGEKLFF.

V and J are TRBV28 and TRBJ2-7; D uncertain. The V end lost 7 bases, the J end lost 4 bases, and 14 bases lay between the germline ends. Germline CDR1 and CDR2: MDHEN and SYDVKM. The length of the CDR3 is 13 residues. The CDR3 region is CASTQAYGYEQYF. Here the CDR3 DNA reads TGTGCCAGCACCCAGGCCTACGGTTACGAGCAGTACTTC.

This clonotype has a handful of counts. The J gene is TRBJ2-7, the V gene TRBV5-1, with D possibly being TRBD1 (8 bases). The CDR3 runs to 14 residues. Between the trimmed V and J ends, which lost 4 bases and 4 bases, there was a span of 15 bases. Germline CDR1 and CDR2: SGHRS and YFSETQ. Here the CDR3 reads CASSRQGRVYEQYF. CDR3 in DNA: TGCGCCAGCAGCAGACAGGGGAGGGTGTACGAGCAGTACTTC.

The genes are TRBV7-9 and TRBJ1-1; D call uncertain. CDR1 and CDR2 from the germline V gene are SEHNR and FQNEAQ (reference sequence). There are 12 residues in the CDR3. Between the trimmed V and J ends, which lost 5 bases and 7 bases, there was a span of 11 bases. The CDR3 coding sequence is TGTGCCAGCAGCCCCTTGGGTCATGAAGCTTTCTTT. Translated, it gives CASSPLGHEAFF.

The rearrangement uses TRBV12-3 or TRBV12-4 and TRBJ2-1; 15 bases map to TRBD2. The CDR3 is 17 residues long. V was clipped by 4 bases and J by 5 bases; unmatched bases: 6. CDR3 DNA: TGTGCCAGCAGTTCCGGGACTAGCGGGAGGAAGGACAATGAGCAGTTCTTC. Residues: CASSSGTSGRKDNEQFF.

This clonotype was counted only a few times. V and J are TRBV30 and TRBJ2-3, with TRBD2 as a possible D gene (5 bases). Deletions cut 3 bases from V and 5 bases from J, with 18 bases between. The CDR3 runs 15 residues. Germline-derived CDR1 and CDR2 are GTSNPN and SVGIG (reference sequence). CDR3 in amino acids: CAWRNILRAGDTQYF. The CDR3 coding sequence is TGTGCCTGGAGAAATATCTTGAGGGCAGGAGATACGCAGTATTTT.

This chain links TRBV20-1 with TRBJ2-3; 15 nucleotides align to TRBD2. With V trimmed by 2 bases and J by 3 bases, 9 bases remained unmatched. Germline V lookup: CDR1 DFQATT, CDR2 SNEGSKA (reference sequence). This CDR3 contains 18 residues. The CDR3 nucleotides are TGCAGTGCTAGAAGGACTAGCGGGAGGGTCGGGGTTACAGATACGCAGTATTTT. This encodes CSARRTSGRVGVTDTQYF.

This clonotype was observed at least ten times. V is TRBV4-3 and J is TRBJ2-1, with a possible D match to TRBD2 (5 bases). This CDR3 comprises 15 residues. The ends were cut back, 0 bases at V and 0 bases at J, with 6 bases in the middle. Germline values: CDR1 LGHNA, CDR2 YSLEER. The DNA of the CDR3 is TGCGCCAGCAGCCAAGATCGGGGCTCCTACAATGAGCAGTTCTTC. This sequence encodes CASSQDRGSYNEQFF.

This clonotype was observed a handful of times. The chain couples TRBV11-2 to TRBJ2-7; maybe TRBD2 (6 bases). V dropped 0 bases and J dropped 0 bases, with 15 bases sitting between them. The CDR3 sequence is 17 residues long. In germline, CDR1 is SGHAT, CDR2 FQNNGV. CDR3 sequence: CASSLESVYGGSYEQYF. In DNA, the CDR3 is TGTGCCAGCAGCTTAGAGTCCGTCTACGGGGGCTCCTACGAGCAGTACTTC.

This clonotype showed up just a few times. The chain recombines TRBV28 with TRBJ2-1, with 8 positions matching TRBD1. CDR1 is MDHEN, CDR2 SYDVKM, per germline. The CDR3 extends over 15 amino acids. The V and J ends lost 9 bases and 2 bases, in that order; junction bases with no gene match: 9. The CDR3 nucleotides read TGTGCCAGTTTTCTCGACAGGGGAGCCTACAATGAGCAGTTCTTC. Translating it yields CASFLDRGAYNEQFF.

V usage is TRBV10-3 and J usage is TRBJ1-2; D is possibly TRBD1 (5 bases). Trimming cost V 7 bases and J 8 bases, with 11 bases left between them. CDR1 ENHRY and CDR2 SYGVKD come from the germline V gene. The CDR3 has 11 residues. The CDR3 DNA is TGTGCCATCACGGCAGGGAGAGGCTACACCTTC. It yields the protein CAITAGRGYTF.

The V and J genes are TRBV28 and TRBJ1-2; 8 bases fit TRBD1. This CDR3 spans 18 amino acids. CDR1 MDHEN and CDR2 SYDVKM come from the germline V gene. J lost 7 bases, V lost 7 bases, and 23 bases had no gene match. CDR3 nucleotide sequence: TGTGCCAGCATAAAAATATTGGGAAAACGAGACAGGGGACGTGGCTACACCTTC. This gives the protein CASIKILGKRDRGRGYTF.

This clonotype was seen a few times. This chain uses TRBV15 with TRBJ2-7; tentatively, D is TRBD2 (5 bases). Germline V gene sequence: CDR1 LNHNV, CDR2 YYDKDF (reference sequence). The CDR3 covers 15 residues. V was shortened by 0 bases and J by 2 bases, with 11 bases between the two germline ends. CDR3 sequence: CATSRDKGLPYEQYF. As DNA, the CDR3 is TGTGCCACCAGCAGAGATAAAGGACTGCCCTACGAGCAGTACTTC.

This clonotype turned up a few times. CDR3: CASTLTWNTEAFF. CDR3 coding DNA: TGTGCCAGCACCCTAACGTGGAACACTGAAGCTTTCTTT. The V and J genes are TRBV6-2 or TRBV6-3 and TRBJ1-1, with D hard to call. Germline CDR1 MNHEY, CDR2 SVGEGT. The CDR3 loop spans 13 amino acids. Trimming removed 7 bases at V and 1 base at J, with 10 bases between.

This clonotype was picked up a small number of times. V usage is TRBV20-1 and J usage is TRBJ2-5, with D perhaps being TRBD1 or TRBD2 (7 bases each). V gave up 2 bases and J gave up 4 bases, with 20 bases separating them. Germline assignment: CDR1 DFQATT and CDR2 SNEGSKA (reference sequence). The CDR3 contains 16 residues. CDR3 amino acids: CSARSGTAGTGETQYF. The DNA for the CDR3 is TGCAGTGCTAGATCCGGGACAGCGGGGACGGGAGAGACCCAGTACTTC.

This clonotype was seen repeatedly, ten times or more. The rearrangement joins TRBV15 to TRBJ2-7; D call uncertain. V was cut by 1 base and J by 6 bases, with 7 bases left in between. The germline CDR1 and CDR2 sequences are LNHNV and YYDKDF (reference sequence). This CDR3 contains 12 residues. CDR3 protein: CATSRANSEQYF. As DNA, the CDR3 is TGTGCCACCAGCAGAGCTAATAGCGAGCAGTACTTC.

This clonotype was seen a few times. The chain uses TRBV29-1 and TRBJ2-7; D uncertain. The CDR3 is made up of 13 amino acids. Germline CDR1 reads SQVTM; CDR2 reads ANQGSEA. Trimming took 4 bases from V and 0 from J, leaving 10 bases between them. The CDR3 region is CSVVHSSSYEQYF. The CDR3 DNA follows: TGCAGCGTTGTCCACAGTTCCTCCTACGAGCAGTACTTC.

This clonotype was seen many times. This chain uses TRBV9 with TRBJ2-3; tentatively, D is TRBD2 (6 bases). V lost 3 bases and J 2 bases, leaving 19 bases between the germline ends. CDR3 length: 17 amino acids. CDR1 is SGDLS and CDR2 is YYNGEE in the germline V gene. CDR3: CASSEKGISGPTDTQYF. CDR3 in DNA: TGTGCCAGCAGCGAAAAGGGGATTAGCGGCCCCACAGATACGCAGTATTTT.

This clonotype was seen only a few times. The chain couples TRBV18 to TRBJ2-7; D call uncertain. CDR1 is KGHSH, CDR2 LQKENI, per germline. The V and J ends lost 2 bases and 3 bases respectively, with 14 bases between them. CDR3 length: 15 residues. CDR3 amino acids: CASSPRQAVLYEQYF. The CDR3 DNA sequence: TGTGCCAGCTCACCAAGGCAGGCGGTCCTCTACGAGCAGTACTTC. The full variable domain, with the rest looked up from reference TRBV18 and TRBJ2-7, is NAGVMQNPRHLVRRRGQEARLRCSPMKGHSHVYWYRQLPEEGLKFMVYLQKENIIDESGMPKERFSAEFPKEGPSILRIQQVVRGDSAAYFCASSPRQAVLYEQYFGPGTRLTVT.

This clonotype has at least ten counts. The chain recombines TRBV5-1 with TRBJ1-1, with 12 bases that match TRBD1. Germline CDR1 and CDR2: SGHRS and YFSETQ. The CDR3 consists of 15 residues. J was trimmed by 10 bases and V by 0 bases; bases with no gene match: 7. CDR3 sequence reads: CASSLARDRGPGAFF. The CDR3 nucleotides read TGCGCCAGCAGCTTGGCCCGGGACAGGGGGCCGGGAGCTTTCTTT.

The rearrangement uses TRBV5-1 and TRBJ2-1, with TRBD2 identical over 11 bases. V trimming: 4 bases; J trimming: 6 bases; junction bases outside the gene matches: 9. This CDR3 is built from 16 residues. Germline V gene data show CDR1 as SGHRS and CDR2 as YFSETQ. CDR3 DNA sequence: TGCGCCAGCAGCGACCCTTCTAGCGGGAGGTCCAATGAGCAGTTCTTC. Encoded protein: CASSDPSSGRSNEQFF. The entire variable domain, with the rest obtained from reference TRBV5-1 and TRBJ2-1, is as follows: KAGVTQTPRYLIKTRGQQVTLSCSPISGHRSVSWYQQTPGQGLQFLFEYFSETQRNKGNFPGRFSGRQFSNSRSEMNVSTLELGDSALYLCASSDPSSGRSNEQFFGPGTRLTVL.

In this sample, this clonotype turned up many times. The chain uses TRBV20-1 and TRBJ1-6, with D hard to call. The CDR3 has 13 amino acids. Trimming removed 3 bases at V and 6 bases at J, with 9 bases between. From germline, CDR1 is DFQATT and CDR2 SNEGSKA (reference sequence). The CDR3 DNA sequence: TGCAGTGCTAGGACGGACCTTAATTCACCCCTCCACTTT. Translated, it gives CSARTDLNSPLHF.

This clonotype was counted between two and nine times. The chain uses TRBV5-5 and TRBJ2-5, with D possibly being TRBD2 (6 bases). The V gene lost 1 base and the J gene lost 4 bases, with 20 bases spanning the gap. This CDR3 contains 17 residues. CDR1 and CDR2 from the germline V gene are SGHKS and YYEKEE (reference sequence). CDR3 nucleotide sequence: TGTGCCAGCAGCTTGCCGTTCTCTCAACTAGCAGGAGAGACCCAGTACTTC. Its translation is CASSLPFSQLAGETQYF.

This chain joins TRBV5-1 and TRBJ1-2; D gene uncertain. V gave up 0 bases and J gave up 5 bases, with 8 bases separating them. This CDR3 has 13 residues. CDR1 and CDR2 (germline): SGHRS, YFSETQ. This CDR3 reads CASSLDRPYGYTF. The CDR3 coding sequence is TGCGCCAGCAGCTTGGACAGACCATATGGCTACACCTTC.

This chain links TRBV6-5 with TRBJ1-3, with D hard to call. The CDR3 extends over 15 amino acids. Germline CDR1 and CDR2: MNHEY and SVGAGI. With 0 bases removed from V and 3 bases from J, the gap between germline ends came to 9 bases. The CDR3 reads CASSYSGGGGNTIYF. Written as DNA, the CDR3 is TGTGCCAGCAGTTACTCTGGTGGTGGTGGAAACACCATATATTTT.

This clonotype was observed a handful of times. The chain carries TRBV6-5 and TRBJ1-1, with D hard to call. Germline V gene lookup returns CDR1 MNHEY and CDR2 SVGAGI. Trimming stripped 1 base from V and 3 bases from J, with 12 bases between. This CDR3 comprises 15 residues. The CDR3 DNA sequence: TGTGCCAGCAGTTACTGGTTCGAGGCAGACACTGAAGCTTTCTTT. Encoded protein: CASSYWFEADTEAFF.